The rows below give T cell receptor beta chains drawn from one sample of a study of molecular identifiers for immune sequencing clone quantification. One entry per CDR3 protein, called by TCRdb with MiXCR from the PCR reads. The sample shows 35,000 to 45,000 distinct CDR3 sequences, about 18% of them seen only once. The sample comprised naive CD8+ T cells from blood, with Jurkat cell RNA spiked in. The receptors originated from a human donor in good health. Some libraries in this study had Jurkat cell RNA spiked in. Both conserved end residues are part of each CDR3. D genes are given only for firm matches. Part of the rows lack a size; the others show once, few, many or a class for expanded clones.

TRBJ2-1 TRBD1 NA TRBV12-3/TRBV12-4 TGTGCCAGCACCAATCCGGGACAGGAGTTCTATGAGCAGTTCTTC CASTNPGQEFYEQFF
TRBJ2-6 NA many TRBV7-9 TGTGCCAGCAGCTTGATCGGGACATCAAAATCTGGGGCCAACGTCCTGACTTTC CASSLIGTSKSGANVLTF
TRBJ2-7 NA NA TRBV2 TGTGCCAGCAGTGAAGTCGTTAGCAATCCGCACGAGCAGTACTTC CASSEVVSNPHEQYF
TRBJ1-5 NA many TRBV4-1 TGCGCCAGCAGCCAAGATCACCGGGGAGGCCAGAATCAGCCCCAGCATTTT CASSQDHRGGQNQPQHF
TRBJ2-5 TRBD1 many TRBV5-6 TGTGCCAGCAGCCCCGCAGGGACAGCCCAAGAGACCCAGTACTTC CASSPAGTAQETQYF
TRBJ1-3 NA many TRBV19 TGTGCCAGTAGCCCAGGCACTGGAACTGGAAACACCATATATTTT CASSPGTGTGNTIYF
TRBJ1-1 NA many TRBV29-1 TGCAGCGTTGCCTCGGGTTGGGGATCCATGAACACTGAAGCTTTCTTT CSVASGWGSMNTEAFF
TRBJ2-1 NA NA TRBV6-6 TGTGCCAGTACGGGGCAGGGACCCTACAATGAGCAGTTCTTC CASTGQGPYNEQFF
TRBJ2-5 TRBD1 many TRBV10-3 TGTGCCATCAGTGAGGGGGACAGGGGGACCCAAGAGACCCAGTACTTC CAISEGDRGTQETQYF
TRBJ2-2 NA many TRBV30 TGTGCCTGGACACCCCCTCTCACCGGGGAGCTGTTTTTT CAWTPPLTGELFF
TRBJ1-1 NA many TRBV29-1 TGCAGCGTTGTTGATTCCTTGAACACTGAAGCTTTCTTT CSVVDSLNTEAFF
TRBJ1-1 TRBD1 many TRBV4-3 TGCGCCAGCAGCCAAGATTTGGCAGGGGGCAACACTGAAGCTTTCTTT CASSQDLAGGNTEAFF
TRBJ2-7 NA many TRBV5-1 TGCGCCAGCAGCCCGGGGTTGGTGGAGCAGTACTTC CASSPGLVEQYF
TRBJ1-5 NA many TRBV19 TGTGCCAGTACCCCCGGGAGGGGCAATCAGCCCCAGCATTTT CASTPGRGNQPQHF
TRBJ1-5 TRBD1 many TRBV20-1 TGCAGTGCTAGCCCTCGACAGGGGGTTATTAGCAATCAGCCCCAGCATTTT CSASPRQGVISNQPQHF
TRBJ1-1 NA many TRBV7-9 TGTGCCAGCAGCCCCCCCGGTGAAGCTTTCTTT CASSPPGEAFF
TRBJ2-3 NA many TRBV9 TGTGCCAGCAGCGTAGGTGCGGTGAGCACAGATACGCAGTATTTT CASSVGAVSTDTQYF
TRBJ1-3 NA many TRBV4-3 TGCGCCAGCAGCCAATATTTCACCCGAGACTCTGGAAACACCATATATTTT CASSQYFTRDSGNTIYF
TRBJ2-2 NA NA TRBV2 TGTGCCAGCAGTGAATTGGGGTCGAACACCGGGGAGCTGTTTTTT CASSELGSNTGELFF
TRBJ2-2 NA many TRBV30 TGTGCCTGGAGTGTACCCACCGGGGAGCTGTTTTTT CAWSVPTGELFF
TRBJ2-7 NA few TRBV7-2 TGTGCCAGCAGCTTAGGCCCTCCCGACGAGCAGTACTTC CASSLGPPDEQYF
TRBJ2-2 NA many TRBV7-6 TGTGCCAGCAGCTTAGAGCGAGACGCCGGGGAGCTGTTTTTT CASSLERDAGELFF
TRBJ2-7 TRBD2 many TRBV28 TGTGCCAGCAGTCCCCGACTAGCGGGAGGACGGTACGAGCAGTACTTC CASSPRLAGGRYEQYF
TRBJ2-1 NA few TRBV12-3/TRBV12-4 TGTGCCAGCAGCAATACCGGGACGGACCAGTCCGATGAGCAGTTCTTC CASSNTGTDQSDEQFF
TRBJ2-7 NA many TRBV11-3 TGTGCCAGCAGCGGACTCGAGGCCGAGCAGTACTTC CASSGLEAEQYF
TRBJ2-3 NA many TRBV27 TGTGCCAGCAGTTCCCGGACAGCGAGCACAGATACGCAGTATTTT CASSSRTASTDTQYF
TRBJ1-5 TRBD1 many TRBV4-1 TGCGCCAGCGCACAGGGGAATGGCAATCAGCCCCAGCATTTT CASAQGNGNQPQHF
TRBJ2-7 TRBD2 NA TRBV20-1 TGCAGTGCTAGAGACGGGACTAGCCCCCCCTACGAGCAGTACTTC CSARDGTSPPYEQYF
TRBJ2-7 TRBD1 many TRBV6-2/TRBV6-3 TGTGCCAGCAGCCACCGGACAGGGGAGGCCCACGAGCAGTACTTC CASSHRTGEAHEQYF
TRBJ2-1 NA many TRBV2 TGTGCCAGCAGTGAAGGAGTTGGCTATGAGCAGTTCTTC CASSEGVGYEQFF
TRBJ2-1 NA NA TRBV11-2 TGTGCCAGCAGCTTAGCCGGAGCGGAAGAGCAGTTCTTC CASSLAGAEEQFF
TRBJ2-3 TRBD2 many TRBV20-1 TGCAGTGCTATAGCGGGGACAAGCACAGATACGCAGTATTTT CSAIAGTSTDTQYF
TRBJ2-1 NA few TRBV27 TGTGCCAGCAGTTTATTGAGGGGGGGCAATAATGAGCAGTTCTTC CASSLLRGGNNEQFF
TRBJ2-7 NA many TRBV7-2 TGTGCCAGCAGCCCCAACGACAACCACGAGCAGTACTTC CASSPNDNHEQYF
TRBJ2-1 NA many TRBV4-1 TGCGCCAGCAGCCACGCGCAGGGAAATGAGCAGTTCTTC CASSHAQGNEQFF
TRBJ2-7 TRBD2 NA TRBV7-9 TGTGCCAGCAGTCCAGGACTAGCGCAGATCTACGAGCAGTACTTC CASSPGLAQIYEQYF
TRBJ1-2 TRBD1 NA TRBV28 TGTGCCAGCCTGGAAGCAGGGGGGAGTACAGGACAGGGAAGCTATGGCTACACCTTC CASLEAGGSTGQGSYGYTF
TRBJ2-7 NA many TRBV2 TGTGCCAGCAGTGAAGTGGCTAGTATGACCTACGAGCAGTACTTC CASSEVASMTYEQYF
TRBJ2-3 NA many TRBV20-1 TGCAGTGCTAGGGCCCTCCTTGCGACGGGGGACGCAGATACGCAGTATTTT CSARALLATGDADTQYF
TRBJ2-4 TRBD2 many TRBV12-3/TRBV12-4 TGTGCCAGCAATACCGGGACTAGCGGGGGGGGGGCCAAAAACATTCAGTACTTC CASNTGTSGGGAKNIQYF
TRBJ2-3 TRBD1 many TRBV4-3 TGCGCCAGCAGCCAAGATCGGGCAGGGGGCGTCTCCGATACGCAGTATTTT CASSQDRAGGVSDTQYF
TRBJ1-5 NA few TRBV3-1 TGTGCCAGCAGCCAAGATGGGAGGAGTTATAGCAATCAGCCCCAGCATTTT CASSQDGRSYSNQPQHF